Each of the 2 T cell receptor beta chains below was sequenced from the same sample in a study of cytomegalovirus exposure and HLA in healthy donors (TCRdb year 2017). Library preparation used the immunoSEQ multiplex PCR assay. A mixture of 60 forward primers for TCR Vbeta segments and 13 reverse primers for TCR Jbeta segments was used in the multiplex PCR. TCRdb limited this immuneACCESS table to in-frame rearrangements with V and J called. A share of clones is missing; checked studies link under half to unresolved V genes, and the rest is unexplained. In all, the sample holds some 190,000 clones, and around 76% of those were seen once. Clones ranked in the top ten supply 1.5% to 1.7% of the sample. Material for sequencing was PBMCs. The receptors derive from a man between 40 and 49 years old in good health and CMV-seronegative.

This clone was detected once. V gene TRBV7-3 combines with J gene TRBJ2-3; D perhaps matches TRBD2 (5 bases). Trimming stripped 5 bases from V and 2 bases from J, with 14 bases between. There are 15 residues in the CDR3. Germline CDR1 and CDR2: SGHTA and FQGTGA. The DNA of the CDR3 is TGTGCCAGCAGCCTCTTGCCGGGGAACACAGATACGCAGTATTTT. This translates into CASSLLPGNTDTQYF.

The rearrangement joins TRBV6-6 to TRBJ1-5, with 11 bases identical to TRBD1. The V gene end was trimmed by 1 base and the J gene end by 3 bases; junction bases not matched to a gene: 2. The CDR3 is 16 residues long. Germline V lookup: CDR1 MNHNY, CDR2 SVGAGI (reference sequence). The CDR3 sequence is CASSYWGQGDNQPQHF. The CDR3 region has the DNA TGTGCCAGCAGTTACTGGGGACAGGGGGACAATCAGCCCCAGCATTTT.